This TCR beta chain was profiled in a study (dated by TCRdb to the mid-2010s). At the level of the whole study: Whether tumor-infiltrating Tregs in breast cancer are recruited from blood Tregs or converted in situ from other CD4+ T cell subsets was tested. Paper-wide results and their limitations: The greatest overlap of tumor-infiltrating Treg TCR alpha and beta sequences was observed with tumor naive CD4+ T cells, followed by blood naive CD4+ T cells. Tumor memory CD4+ T cell TCR gene usage clustered with blood and lymph node memory CD4+ cells and lymph node naive CD4+ cells. The validation in the larger cohort was limited to a single TCR beta V-J rearrangement instead of whole repertoires.

CD4+CD25+CD127-/low cells were isolated as Tregs. Tregs, naive and memory CD4+ T cells from tumor, blood and ipsilateral draining lymph nodes of five breast cancer patients underwent full-length TCR alpha and beta sequencing. Tumor tissue and lymph nodes obtained by ipsilateral axillary dissection were perfused with PBS, cut into small pieces and digested using collagenase I and hyaluronidase. Mononuclear cells from lymph nodes or around 53 ml of peripheral blood were isolated by Ficoll density gradient centrifugation. FACS confirmed that the sorted cell populations were more than 90% pure. Taken from cysteine to phenylalanine, the CDR3 has 12 residues. CDR3 DNA only is kept here, 36 bases in frame from base 1. The V end loses 2 bases and the J end loses 6 bases, and a stretch of 5 bases separates them. CDR1 and CDR2 (SGHVS, FNYEAQ) derive from the germline V gene. Turning to this clonotype: Its antigen is not yet known. Per-base quality was not reported, and no clone a single base away is much larger than it.

Amplification of full-length TCR variable regions was done by 5' RACE PCR using constant-region reverse primers, and this step was followed by semi-nested PCR with Nested Universal Primer A. Using the ReliaPrep RNA Cell Miniprep System, total RNA was extracted, and the SMARTer RACE 5'/3' Kit was then used to reverse transcribe the RNA into 5'RACE-ready cDNA. Full-length TCR alpha and beta libraries were barcoded with multiplex adaptors and sequenced on an Illumina MiSeq. On the study's bioinformatics: For each of nine subset-tissue groups, sequencing data from the five patients were combined, and the groups were compared by unsupervised clustering of TCR gene usage. The Morisita-Horn index was used to calculate repertoire similarity, with shared sequences weighted by how much each contributed to each repertoire. The public reads were reprocessed in TCRdb via fastp at Q25 and MiXCR, keeping in-frame beta chains. Under each unique CDR3 protein, matching rows form one entry showing the most common genes and DNA. TCRdb's processing, not the authors' own work, is the source of the V and J calls. Recorded for this sample are roughly 8,500 distinct CDR3 sequences; about 45% of them occurred a single time. Jointly, the top ten make up around 3% of the sample.

The sequence derives from a female donor with breast cancer. This sequence uses TRBV7-6 and TRBJ2-1; too little of a D gene remains to name it. The sequenced material came from Tregs sorted from a lymph node. The CDR3 protein: CASSLSVNEQFF. The DNA is TGTGCCAGCAGCTTATCCGTCAATGAGCAGTTCTTC.